This TCR beta chain was recorded in a study of T-cell memory formation after mild COVID-19. This clonotype was counted a few times. Antigen specificity is unknown. TCRdb reanalysed the 5' RACE reads using MiXCR and keeps one entry per CDR3 protein. This sample has about 560,000 distinct CDR3 sequences; approximately 15% occur once, and the top ten carry just over 8%. Study conclusions and caveats: Clones contracting across day 15 to 85 had a balanced CD4/CD8 profile; later expanding clones leaned CD4+.

The sequence was collected from an adult woman who had mild COVID-19 (a few samples of this study predate the infection). Cell type and time point are not known. The sequencing input was PBMCs or a T cell subset sorted from them (not recorded which).

The CDR3 sequence is CASSPLLASDTQYF. The CDR3 DNA follows: TGTGCCAGCTCACCTCTCCTAGCGAGCGATACGCAGTATTTT. The J gene is TRBJ2-3, the V gene TRBV18; tentatively, D is TRBD2 (6 bases). Trimming took 3 bases from V and 6 from J, leaving 13 bases between them. The CDR3 is 14 residues long. Germline CDR1 is KGHSH and CDR2 is LQKENI.